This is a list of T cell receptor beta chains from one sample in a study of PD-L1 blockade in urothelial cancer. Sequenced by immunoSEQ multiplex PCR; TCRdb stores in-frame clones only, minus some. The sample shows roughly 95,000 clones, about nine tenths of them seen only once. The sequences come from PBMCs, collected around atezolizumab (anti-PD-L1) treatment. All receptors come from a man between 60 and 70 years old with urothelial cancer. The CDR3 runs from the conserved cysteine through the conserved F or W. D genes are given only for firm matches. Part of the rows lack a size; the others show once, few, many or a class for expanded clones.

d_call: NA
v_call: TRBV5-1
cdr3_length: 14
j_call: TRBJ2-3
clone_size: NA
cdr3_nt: TGCGCCAGCAGGCGGGACCTTAGCACAGATACGCAGTATTTT
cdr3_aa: CASRRDLSTDTQYF

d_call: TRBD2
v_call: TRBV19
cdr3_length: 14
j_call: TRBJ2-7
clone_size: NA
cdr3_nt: TGTGCCAGTAACCCTAGCGGGGGTTCCTACGAGCAGTACTTC
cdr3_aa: CASNPSGGSYEQYF

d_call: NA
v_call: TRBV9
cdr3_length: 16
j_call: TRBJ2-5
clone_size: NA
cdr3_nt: TGTGCCAGCAGCGCAAGCCCAACCCCTCGGGTAGAGACCCAGTACTTC
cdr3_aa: CASSASPTPRVETQYF

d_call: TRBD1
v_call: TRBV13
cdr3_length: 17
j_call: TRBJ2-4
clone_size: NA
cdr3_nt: TGTGCCAGCAGCCACAGGGGGCGCGGGGCGGATGAAAACATTCAGTACTTC
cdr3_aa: CASSHRGRGADENIQYF

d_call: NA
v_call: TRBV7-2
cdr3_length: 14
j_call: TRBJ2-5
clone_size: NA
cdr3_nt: TGTGCCAGCAGCGGTACAGGGCCCCAAGAGACCCAGTACTTC
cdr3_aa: CASSGTGPQETQYF

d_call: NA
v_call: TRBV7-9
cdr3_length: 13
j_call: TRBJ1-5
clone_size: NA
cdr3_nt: TGTGCCAGCAGCTTAGATGCCAAGAGGCCCCAGCATTTT
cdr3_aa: CASSLDAKRPQHF

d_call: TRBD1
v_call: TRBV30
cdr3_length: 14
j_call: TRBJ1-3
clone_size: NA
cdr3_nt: TGTGCCTGGATCAGGGGGAGCTCTGGAAACACCATATATTTT
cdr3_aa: CAWIRGSSGNTIYF

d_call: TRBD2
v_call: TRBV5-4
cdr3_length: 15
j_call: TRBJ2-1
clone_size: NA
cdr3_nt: TGTGCCAGCAGTCCGGGCGGTCGGGGGGGGAATGAGCAGTTCTTC
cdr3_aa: CASSPGGRGGNEQFF

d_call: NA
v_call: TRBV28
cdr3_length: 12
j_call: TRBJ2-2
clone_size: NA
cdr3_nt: TGTGCCTCGCGGAGGAACACCGGGGAGCTGTTTTTT
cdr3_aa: CASRRNTGELFF

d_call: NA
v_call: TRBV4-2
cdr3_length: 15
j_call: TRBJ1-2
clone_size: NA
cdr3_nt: TGTGCCAGCAGCCAAGAGATTACAACCAACTATGGCTACACCTTC
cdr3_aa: CASSQEITTNYGYTF

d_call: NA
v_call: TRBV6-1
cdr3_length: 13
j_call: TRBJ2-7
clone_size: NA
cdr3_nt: TGTGCCGGCGCGGGGCGGACCGAAGGCGAGCAGTACTTC
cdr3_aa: CAGAGRTEGEQYF

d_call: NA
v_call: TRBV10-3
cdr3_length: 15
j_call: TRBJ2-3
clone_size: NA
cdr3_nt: TGTGCCATCAGTCCCGACAGGCTAAATTCAGATACGCAGTATTTT
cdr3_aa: CAISPDRLNSDTQYF

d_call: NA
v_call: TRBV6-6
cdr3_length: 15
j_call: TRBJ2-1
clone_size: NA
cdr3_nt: TGTGCCAGCAGTTACCCTGGACTCGCCTACAATGAGCAGTTCTTC
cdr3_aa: CASSYPGLAYNEQFF

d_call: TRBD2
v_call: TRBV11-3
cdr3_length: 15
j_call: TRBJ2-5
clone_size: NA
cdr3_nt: TGTGCCAGCAGCTTAGCGGGAGGGCCGAGAGAGACCCAGTACTTC
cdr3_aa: CASSLAGGPRETQYF

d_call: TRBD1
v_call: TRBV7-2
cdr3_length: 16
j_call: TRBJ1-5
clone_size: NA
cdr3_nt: TGTGCCAGCAGGAGTGACAGGGGCTTCGGCAATCAGCCCCAGCATTTT
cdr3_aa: CASRSDRGFGNQPQHF

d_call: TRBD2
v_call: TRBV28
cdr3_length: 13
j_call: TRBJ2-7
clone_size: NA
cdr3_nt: TGTGCCAGCAGTTTTAGCGGGAGCTACGAGCAGTACTTC
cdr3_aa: CASSFSGSYEQYF

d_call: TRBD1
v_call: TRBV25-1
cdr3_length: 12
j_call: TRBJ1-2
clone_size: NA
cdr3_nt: TGTGCCAGCAACAGGGGAGGCTATGGCTACACCTTC
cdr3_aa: CASNRGGYGYTF

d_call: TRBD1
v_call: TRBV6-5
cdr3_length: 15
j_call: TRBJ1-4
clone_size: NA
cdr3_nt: TGTGCCAGCAGGGACAGGACAGGGGGAAGGGAAAAACTGTTTTTT
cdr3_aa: CASRDRTGGREKLFF

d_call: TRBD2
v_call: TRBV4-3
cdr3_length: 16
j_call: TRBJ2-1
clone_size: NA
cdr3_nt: TGCGCCAGCAGCCAAACCTTAGCGGGCCCTTACAATGAGCAGTTCTTC
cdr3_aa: CASSQTLAGPYNEQFF

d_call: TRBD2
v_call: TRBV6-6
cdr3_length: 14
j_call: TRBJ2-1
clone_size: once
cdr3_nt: TGTGCCAGCACCGCGGGGGGAACCTACAATGAGCAGTTCTTC
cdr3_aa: CASTAGGTYNEQFF

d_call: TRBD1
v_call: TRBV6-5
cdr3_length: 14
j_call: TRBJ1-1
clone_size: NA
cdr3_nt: TGTGCCAGCAGTTTACAGGGGGCAAAAACTGAAGCTTTCTTT
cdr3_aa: CASSLQGAKTEAFF

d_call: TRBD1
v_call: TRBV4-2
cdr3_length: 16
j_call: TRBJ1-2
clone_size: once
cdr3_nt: TGTGCCAGCAGCCAAGATCTTTCGACAGGGGTCTTCGGCTACACCTTC
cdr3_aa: CASSQDLSTGVFGYTF

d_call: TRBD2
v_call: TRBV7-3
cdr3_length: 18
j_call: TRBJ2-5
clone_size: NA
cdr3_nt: TGTGCCAGCAGCTGGGGACTAGCGGGGGGGCCGTCTCGGGAGACCCAGTACTTC
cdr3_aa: CASSWGLAGGPSRETQYF

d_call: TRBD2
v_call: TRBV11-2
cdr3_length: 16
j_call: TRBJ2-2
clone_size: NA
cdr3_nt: TGTGCCAGCAGTCCCCTCCTAGCGGGTAACACCGGGGAGCTGTTTTTT
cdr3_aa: CASSPLLAGNTGELFF

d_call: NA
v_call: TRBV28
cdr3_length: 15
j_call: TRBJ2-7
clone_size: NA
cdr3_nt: TGTGCCAGCAGTCCACCCCCCGGGACATCCTACGAGCAGTACTTC
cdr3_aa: CASSPPPGTSYEQYF